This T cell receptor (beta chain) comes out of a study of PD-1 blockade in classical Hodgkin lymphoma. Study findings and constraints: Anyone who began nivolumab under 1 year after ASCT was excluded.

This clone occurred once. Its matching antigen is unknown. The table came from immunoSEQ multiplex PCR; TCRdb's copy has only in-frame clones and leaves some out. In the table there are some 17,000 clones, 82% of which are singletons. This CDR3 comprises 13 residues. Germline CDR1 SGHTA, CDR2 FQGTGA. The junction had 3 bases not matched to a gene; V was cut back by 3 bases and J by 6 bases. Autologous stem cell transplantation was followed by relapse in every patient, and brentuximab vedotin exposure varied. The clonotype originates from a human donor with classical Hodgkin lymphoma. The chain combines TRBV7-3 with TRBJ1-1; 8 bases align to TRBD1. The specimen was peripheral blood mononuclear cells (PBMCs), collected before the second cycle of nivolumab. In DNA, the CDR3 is TGTGCCAGCAGCTTCGACAGGGGCGCTGAAGCTTTCTTT. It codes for CASSFDRGAEAFF.